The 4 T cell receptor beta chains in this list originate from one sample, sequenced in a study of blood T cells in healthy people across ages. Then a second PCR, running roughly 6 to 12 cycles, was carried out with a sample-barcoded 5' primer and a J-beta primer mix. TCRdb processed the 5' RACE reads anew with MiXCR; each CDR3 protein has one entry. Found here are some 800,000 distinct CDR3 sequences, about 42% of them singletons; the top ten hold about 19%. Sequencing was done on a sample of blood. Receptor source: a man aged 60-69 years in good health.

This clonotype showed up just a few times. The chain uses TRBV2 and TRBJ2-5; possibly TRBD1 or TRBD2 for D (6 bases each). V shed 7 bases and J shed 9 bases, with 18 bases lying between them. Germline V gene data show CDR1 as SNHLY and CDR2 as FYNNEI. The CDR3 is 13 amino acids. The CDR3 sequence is CASKQGLKTAQYF. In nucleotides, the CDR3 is TGTGCCAGCAAACAGGGACTGAAGACGGCCCAGTACTTC.

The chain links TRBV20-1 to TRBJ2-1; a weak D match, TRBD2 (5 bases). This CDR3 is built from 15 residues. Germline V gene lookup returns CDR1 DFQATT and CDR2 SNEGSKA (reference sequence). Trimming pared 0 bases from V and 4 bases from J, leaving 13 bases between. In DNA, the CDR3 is TGCAGTGCTAGAGATCGTAGCGAACTGTACAATGAGCAGTTCTTC. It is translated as CSARDRSELYNEQFF.

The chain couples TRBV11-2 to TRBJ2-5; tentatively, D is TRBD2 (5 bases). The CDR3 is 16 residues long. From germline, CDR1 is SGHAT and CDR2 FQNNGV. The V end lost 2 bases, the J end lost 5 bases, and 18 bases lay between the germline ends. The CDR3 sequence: CASSLYILGHGETQYF. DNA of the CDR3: TGTGCCAGCAGCTTATACATACTAGGGCACGGGGAGACCCAGTACTTC.

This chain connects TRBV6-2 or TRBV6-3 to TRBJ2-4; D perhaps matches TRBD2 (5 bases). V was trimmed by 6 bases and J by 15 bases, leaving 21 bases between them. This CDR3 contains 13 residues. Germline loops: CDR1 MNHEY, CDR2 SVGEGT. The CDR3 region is CASSNGLATTSYF. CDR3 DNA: TGTGCCAGCAGCAACGGGCTAGCTACAACCTCGTACTTC.